This T cell receptor beta chain emerged from a study of persistence of HIV-infected CD4 T cells (dated by TCRdb to the early 2020s). Describing the broader study: Suppressive ART had been received by participants for a median of roughly eight years. Peripheral blood samples of up to about 180 mL were taken at multiple time points, with the exception of a couple of participants who underwent leukapheresis at a single time point. Anti-CD3/anti-CD28 stimulation activated a higher proportion of cells, with a lower memory fraction, than antigen stimulation. CMV- and HIV-1 Gag-responding CD4+ T cells were isolated from ART-treated individuals so that antigen-driven clonal expansion of HIV-1-infected cells could be examined. Proviral sequencing was used to assess clonality among infected cells, whereas TCRbeta sequencing gauged the clonality of all cells within each sorted population. For the TCR cluster analysis across participants, 8 or 9 participants were included for CMV and more than five participants for Gag. The paper as a whole reports these results and caveats: The study involved few individuals and tested only a limited range of antigens. TCRbeta richness in CMV- and Gag-responding cells was significantly lower than in anti-CD3/anti-CD28-responding cells; CMV-responding cells had higher oligoclonality than CD3/CD28-stimulated and Gag-responding cells. Antigen-responding cells were enriched for expanded CDR3beta sequences that were degenerate, which suggests that CD4+ responses to CMV and Gag underwent convergent selection. Bulk TCR analyses could not be restricted to the rare CMV-responding cells that actually carried HIV-1 proviruses. Within the same sorted populations, TCR oligoclonality correlated with proviral oligoclonality.

About this clone: Its specific antigen is unknown. There are no base qualities to consult, and no much larger clone falls within one base.

The germline V gene sets CDR1 to SGHTA and CDR2 to FQGNSA. V is reduced by 1 base and J by 4 bases, leaving a spacing of 11 bases between them. Its CDR3 holds 14 amino acids, cysteine through phenylalanine. Kept here is only the CDR3 DNA, which spans 42 bases and is read in frame from base 1. The immunoSEQ hsTCRB assay version 4, run in survey mode, was used to sequence TCRbeta repertoires from genomic DNA. Genomic DNA was diluted to 9 to 10 ng/uL, and up to 1 ug per sample was used for TCRbeta sequencing. In the source study's methods: TCRbeta data were analyzed in ImmunoSeq Analyzer 3.0, with diversity computed on productive nucleotide rearrangements. Using the Immunarch R package, the improved Chao index served to estimate lower-bound TCR diversity and the Gini coefficient served to estimate clonality. Different nucleotide rearrangements encoding the same CDR3beta amino acid sequence were treated as distinct clonotypes. Differential abundance analysis found TCRbeta sequences that were significantly enriched in antigen-responding cells compared with anti-CD3/anti-CD28-activated cells. TCRs were clustered by predicted peptide-MHC specificity with GLIPH2, both within individual participants and across merged participant data sets. In TCRdb, the immuneACCESS table is reduced to in-frame sequences with V and J assigned. These tables do not hold every clone; where another copy was compared, an unresolved V gene accounts for under half, and the others remain unexplained. That table furnishes V, J and clone size, whereas the DNA furnished D and trimming. Within this sample are 35,000 to 50,000 clones, with about 89% of them counted one time only. Roughly 1.8% of the sample is in the top ten clones.

According to the study, the label for this sample's treatment or condition signals: suppressive antiretroviral therapy. As a nonspecific positive control representing the CD4+ T cell repertoire, cells were stimulated with anti-CD3/anti-CD28 magnetic beads. Responding CD4+ T cells were sorted on the basis of upregulation of both CD40 ligand and CD69. Participants were HIV-1-infected adults who started suppressive ART during chronic infection. Plasma HIV-1 RNA had been undetectable (below 50 copies/mL) in participants for at least 4 years. To be included, participants needed a CD4+ T cell count above 400 cells/uL and a positive CMV serology. Before stimulation, PBMCs were isolated using density centrifugation and depleted of CD8+ T cells. For around 19 hours, the CD8-depleted PBMCs were stimulated with anti-CD28/CD49d costimulation, a CD40-blocking antibody, and enfuvirtide to prevent new infections. Sorting was done on either a Beckman Coulter MoFlo Legacy or an XDP sorter, and propidium iodide was used to exclude dead cells. Genomic DNA was extracted using the QIAamp DNA Mini Kit for samples with more than one million cells and using the Quick-DNA Microprep Kit for all other samples.

The receptor chain draws on TRBV7-2 and TRBJ2-7, with a tentative D gene TRBD2 over 5 matching bases. The source of this sequence is an adult man with HIV who was CMV-seropositive. This specimen was CD4+ T cells sorted from PBMCs after approximately 19-hour stimulation, taken from a patient who received antiretroviral therapy. This specimen's cell subset or site label, per the study, means: CD40L+CD69+ CD4 T cells responding to anti-CD3/anti-CD28 beads, representing the overall repertoire. The base sequence is TGTGCCAGCAGCTTAGATGAGCGGATATACGAGCAGTACTTC. Translated, this is CASSLDERIYEQYF.